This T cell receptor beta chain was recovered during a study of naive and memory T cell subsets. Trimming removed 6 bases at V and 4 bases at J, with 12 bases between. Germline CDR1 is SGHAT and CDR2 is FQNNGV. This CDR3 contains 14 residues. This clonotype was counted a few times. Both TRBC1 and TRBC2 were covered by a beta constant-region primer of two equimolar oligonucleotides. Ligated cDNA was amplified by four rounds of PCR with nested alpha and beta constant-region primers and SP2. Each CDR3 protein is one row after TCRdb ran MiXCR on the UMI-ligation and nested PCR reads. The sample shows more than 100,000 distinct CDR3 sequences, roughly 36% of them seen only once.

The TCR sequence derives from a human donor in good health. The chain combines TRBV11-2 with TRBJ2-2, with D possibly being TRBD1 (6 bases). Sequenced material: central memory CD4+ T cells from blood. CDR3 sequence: CASSSGQTTGELFF. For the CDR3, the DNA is TGTGCCAGCAGTTCCGGACAGACCACCGGGGAGCTGTTTTTT.